The sequence of this TCR beta chain was determined in a study of OX40 agonist ivuxolimab in advanced cancers. Study as a whole: Those enrolled were approximately 78% male, with a mean age of approximately 60 years and ages from 23 to 79. Partial responses were achieved by three patients: one hepatocellular carcinoma, two cutaneous melanoma. The study, taken as a whole, reports: In general, CD8+ T cells held more expanded clones than CD4+ did, on average. Circulating CD4+ and CD8+ T cells showed clonal expansion by week 6 at 0.1 to 3.0 mg/kg.

Assay: immunoSEQ multiplex PCR; the TCRdb copy retains only in-frame clones and omits some. The sample holds approximately 6,500 clones, about 76% seen once. A word on this clone: The antigen remains undetermined.

Germline loops: CDR1 MDHEN, CDR2 SYDVKM. V shed 6 bases, J shed 3 bases, and the junction held 3 bases outside the gene matches. The CDR3 runs to 14 residues. The clonotype was recovered from an adult with an advanced solid tumor such as melanoma, head and neck, liver or kidney cancer. The sequences come from CD4+ or CD8+ T cells sorted from blood, collected in a trial of the OX40 agonist ivuxolimab. This chain uses TRBV28 with TRBJ2-7; 12 bases fit TRBD1. CDR3 region: CASRGQGAFYEQYF. CDR3 nucleotide sequence: TGTGCCAGCAGGGGACAGGGGGCGTTCTACGAGCAGTACTTC.